The T cell receptor beta chain under discussion was sequenced for a study of blood T cell repertoires in COVID-19 (dated by TCRdb to 2018 to 2020). Looking at the study overall: Samples covering the acute and convalescent phases of COVID-19 were provided by collaborators in the United States, Italy and Spain. Where HLA class I and class II types were available, the types were taken from metadata supplied by the sample provider, not from assay-based typing. The repertoires were made available in a free public database intended to serve as a resource for research on the immune response to SARS-CoV-2. Sample metadata almost always included a de-identified subject ID, COVID-19 status, age in years and sex. The material from the prospective study consisted of cDNA or gDNA derived from T cells, B-cell-depleted T cells, or PBMCs. The samples were drawn from two sources: the first 160 participants of the ongoing ImmuneRACE study, and 1,254 subjects contributed by 6 global collaborators. Subjects who had been exposed to COVID-19, were actively infected with it, or had recovered from it provided the deeply sampled blood TCRbeta repertoires that made up the dataset.

Study-level results and caveats: Clinical and demographic metadata were provided uncurated, with the amount varying by source and participant.

Notes on this clone: Its target antigen remains unknown. No qualities accompany the bases; no much larger clone lies one base away.

The CDR3 measures 14 amino acids from cysteine to phenylalanine. Here the CDR3 DNA is all that survives: 42 bases in frame from base 1. From a lookup of the germline V gene, CDR1 and CDR2 are SGHDT and YYEEEE. V is cut by 4 bases and J by 2 bases, and the space between the germline ends is 10 bases. In the prospective study, participants were roughly 18 to 95 years old, resided in about two dozen geographic areas of the United States, and were enrolled through a virtual design. Cohort assignment in the prospective study relied on participant-reported clinical history from a screening survey and a study questionnaire. ImmuneRACE Cohort 3 recovered participants were defined by two consecutive negative NP/OP PCR tests, healthcare professional clearance, or symptom resolution. Mobile phlebotomists in the prospective study collected whole blood, serum and a nasopharyngeal or oropharyngeal swab from every participant. Over an approximately two-month period, participants in the prospective study had the option of providing additional blood draws and questionnaires. Prospective study blood samples were shipped either frozen or at room temperature before DNA extraction.

The immunoSEQ Assay, a bias-controlled multiplex PCR, was used to amplify TCRbeta CDR3 regions from genomic DNA. On the authors' methods: Nucleated cell counts per sample were estimated from amplification of reference gene primers within the assay. Sequence reads were collapsed and filtered to measure the absolute abundance of every unique TCRbeta CDR3 rearrangement. Productive Simpson clonality was computed per sample as the square root of Simpson's diversity index over productive rearrangements. TCRdb re-hosts the immuneACCESS table, in-frame sequences only. Its copies lack some clones; in the studies checked, an unresolved V gene accounts for under half of them, and the cause for the rest is not known. D and trimming come from the DNA, and the V and J calls and clone size come from that table. The sample profile shows 40,000 to 50,000 clones; about 88% of them were found once. The top ten clonotypes cover 3% to 3.5% of the sample.

Here the chain combines TRBV5-6 and TRBJ1-5; a tentative D match to TRBD1 spans 5 bases. Sequenced material: PBMCs or T cells enriched from blood (not recorded which). The clonotype was recovered from a woman between 50 and 59 years old who had recovered from COVID-19. The encoded CDR3 is CASSLTGGNQPQHF. The nucleotide sequence reads as follows: TGTGCCAGCAGCCTCACGGGGGGCAATCAGCCCCAGCATTTT.